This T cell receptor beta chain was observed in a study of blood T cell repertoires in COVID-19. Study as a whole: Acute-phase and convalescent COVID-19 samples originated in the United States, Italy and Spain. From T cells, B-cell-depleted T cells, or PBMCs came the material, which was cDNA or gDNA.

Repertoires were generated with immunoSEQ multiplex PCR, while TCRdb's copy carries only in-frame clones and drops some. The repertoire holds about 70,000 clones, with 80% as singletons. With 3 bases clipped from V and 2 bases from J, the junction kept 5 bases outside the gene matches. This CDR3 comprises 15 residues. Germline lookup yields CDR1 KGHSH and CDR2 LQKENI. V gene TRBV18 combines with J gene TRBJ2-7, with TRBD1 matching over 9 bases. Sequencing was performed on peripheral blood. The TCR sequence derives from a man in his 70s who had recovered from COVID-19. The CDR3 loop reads CASSPGTGSAYEQYF. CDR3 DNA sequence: TGTGCCAGCTCACCTGGGACAGGGAGCGCCTACGAGCAGTACTTC.